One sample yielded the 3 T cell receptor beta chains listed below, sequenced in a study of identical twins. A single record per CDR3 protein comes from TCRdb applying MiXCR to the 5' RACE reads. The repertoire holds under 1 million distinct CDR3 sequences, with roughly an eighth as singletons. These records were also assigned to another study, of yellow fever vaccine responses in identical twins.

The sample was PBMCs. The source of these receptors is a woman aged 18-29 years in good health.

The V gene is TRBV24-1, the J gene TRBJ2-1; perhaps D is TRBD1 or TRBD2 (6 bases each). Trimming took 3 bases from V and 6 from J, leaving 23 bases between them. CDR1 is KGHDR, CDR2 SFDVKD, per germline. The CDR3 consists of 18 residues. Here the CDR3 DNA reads TGTGCCACCAGTGATCCGGCGGGTAGGGGGAGGAGTTTCAATGAGCAGTTCTTC. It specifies CATSDPAGRGRSFNEQFF.

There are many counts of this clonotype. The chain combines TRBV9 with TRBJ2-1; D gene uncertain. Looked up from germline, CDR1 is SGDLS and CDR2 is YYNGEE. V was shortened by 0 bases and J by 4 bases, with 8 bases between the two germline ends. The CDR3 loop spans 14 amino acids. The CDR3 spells CASSVEGVYNEQFF. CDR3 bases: TGTGCCAGCAGCGTAGAAGGAGTATACAATGAGCAGTTCTTC.

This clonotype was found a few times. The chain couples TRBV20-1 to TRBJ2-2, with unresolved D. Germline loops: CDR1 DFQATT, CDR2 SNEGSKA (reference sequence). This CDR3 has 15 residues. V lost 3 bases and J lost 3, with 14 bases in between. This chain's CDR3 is CSASDTHMDTGELFF. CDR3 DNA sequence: TGCAGTGCTAGTGACACCCACATGGACACCGGGGAGCTGTTTTTT.